This T cell receptor beta chain was recorded in a study of T-cell reconstitution after alpha-beta-depleted transplantation in children. This clonotype was counted a few times. Preparation of the TCRbeta library used unique molecular identifiers. TCRdb reprocessed the PCR reads via MiXCR and lists one record per CDR3 protein. The sample records around 71,000 distinct CDR3 sequences, approximately 7.4% being singletons. Germline CDR1 and CDR2: SGDLS and YYNGEE. The CDR3 sequence is 13 residues long. Trimming took 0 bases from V and 6 from J; bases not matched to a gene: 1. The sample here was PBMCs from the stem cell graft donor, taken from the stem cell graft. The receptor was isolated from a human donor who donated a stem cell graft to a child with acute lymphoblastic leukemia. This sequence joins TRBV9 and TRBJ2-7; 9 nucleotides line up with TRBD2. The CDR3 nucleotides are TGTGCCAGCAGCGTAGAGGGACTAGCCGAGCAGTACTTC. Its protein product is CASSVEGLAEQYF.